This entry features one T cell receptor (beta chain) sequence. Its antigen remains unknown. Trimming removed 2 bases from V and 8 bases from J, with 6 bases in between. CDR3 size: 11 residues. CDR1 is MNHEY and CDR2 is SVGEGT in the germline V gene. This specimen comes from a study of T-cell memory formation after mild COVID-19. Study findings and constraints: Contracting clones localized mainly to CM and EM when CD4+ and mainly to EMRA when CD8+. Nothing confirmed that second-wave clones peaking on day 37 were specific for SARS-CoV-2.

From the 5' RACE reads, TCRdb called clonotypes with MiXCR, one entry per CDR3 protein. The data contain 120,000 or so distinct CDR3 sequences, around a sixth of them singletons. This chain joins TRBV6-2 or TRBV6-3 and TRBJ1-2, with no clear D. The sample taken for sequencing was PBMCs or a T cell subset sorted from them (not recorded which). The receptor comes from an adult woman who had mild COVID-19 (a few samples of this study predate the infection). Cell type and time point are not known. The CDR3 DNA follows: TGTGCCAGCAGTTACGGAGAAGGCTACACCTTC. It specifies CASSYGEGYTF.